The following is a T cell receptor beta chain sequence with its context. These data are taken from a study of blood T cell repertoires in COVID-19. Measured with immunoSEQ multiplex PCR; TCRdb has only the in-frame clones, and not every one. The repertoire holds roughly 260,000 clones, with approximately 83% as singletons. The source of this sequence is a woman aged 45 to 65 who had recovered from COVID-19. The sample comprised PBMCs or T cells enriched from blood (not recorded which).

The CDR3 DNA sequence: TGTGCCAGCAGCAACCCGAGCGGGAGGCACACAGATACGCAGTATTTT. Protein: CASSNPSGRHTDTQYF. The chain is built from TRBV12-1 and TRBJ2-3; TRBD2 is the table's D call, not checked against the DNA. TRBV12-1 is a recognized pseudogene. The CDR3 sequence is 16 residues long.